The 15 T cell receptor beta chains below were found in one sample sequenced in a study of cytomegalovirus exposure and HLA in healthy donors. PCR was performed using 60 Vbeta and 13 Jbeta primers. Data came from immunoSEQ multiplex PCR; TCRdb stores just in-frame clones and leaves some out. The data show about 62,000 clones, with over 60% seen just once and under 6% held by the top ten. Sequenced: PBMCs. The receptors here all came from a woman younger than 45 in good health and CMV-seronegative.

The chain employs TRBV2 and TRBJ2-2, with TRBD2 matching over 7 bases. The CDR3 extends over 16 amino acids. Germline assignment: CDR1 SNHLY and CDR2 FYNNEI. The ends lost 4 bases at V and 1 base at J; junction bases unmatched: 6. CDR3 sequence: CASSGQLAKNTGELFF. The CDR3 bases are TGTGCCAGCAGTGGCCAACTAGCGAAGAACACCGGGGAGCTGTTTTTT.

Points on this clone: One end of the junction is discordant with germline, which a read error may explain. This CDR3 reads CTSAMGAIRKKYTDTQYF. CDR3 DNA sequence: TGTACTAGTGCCATGGGGGCGATACGGAAGAAATACACAGATACGCAGTATTTT. J is TRBJ2-3 and V is TRBV12-5; TRBD1 is a possible D gene (6 bases). The germline V gene encodes CDR1 LGHNT and CDR2 FRNRAP. The CDR3 contains 18 residues.

V usage is TRBV30 and J usage is TRBJ1-1, with D possibly being TRBD1 (6 bases). Deletions cut 3 bases from V and 0 bases from J, with 8 bases between. The CDR3 runs 13 residues. The germline V gene encodes CDR1 GTSNPN and CDR2 SVGIG (reference sequence). The CDR3 region is CAWRRQVNTEAFF. CDR3 sequence (DNA): TGTGCCTGGAGGAGACAGGTGAACACTGAAGCTTTCTTT.

This chain joins TRBV10-1 and TRBJ2-2; the match to TRBD2 covers 8 bases. This CDR3 has 16 residues. The J segment lost 4 bases and the V segment lost 5 bases, leaving 9 bases of the junction unmatched. CDR1 and CDR2 from the germline V gene are WNHNN and SYGVQD (reference sequence). CDR3 in DNA: TGCGCCAGCAGTCTGAGCGGGAGAGGTGTCACCGGGGAGCTGTTTTTT. This codes for CASSLSGRGVTGELFF.

The rearrangement uses TRBV7-2 and TRBJ1-2; no definite D call. V was clipped by 3 bases and J by 8 bases, with 10 bases between them. Germline values: CDR1 SGHTA, CDR2 FQGNSA. The CDR3 loop spans 12 amino acids. The CDR3 nucleotides are TGTGCCAGCAGCTTCCAGGTTGAAGGCTACACCTTC. Its translation is CASSFQVEGYTF.

V is TRBV4-1 and J is TRBJ2-7; D may be TRBD1 (5 bases). The germline gives CDR1 MGHRA, CDR2 YSYEKL. Deletions cut 2 bases from V and 5 bases from J, with 16 bases between. The CDR3 runs 15 residues. The DNA for the CDR3 is TGCGCCAGCAGCCAAAATGTCAGGGTTCAGGACGAGCAGTACTTC. Its protein product is CASSQNVRVQDEQYF.

The chain recombines TRBV5-6 with TRBJ2-1; D may be TRBD1 (5 bases). The CDR3 runs to 13 residues. Trimming took off 0 bases at V and 15 bases at J, with 16 bases between the two ends. From germline, CDR1 is SGHDT and CDR2 YYEEEE. This chain's CDR3 is CASSLGSGPVGFF. In nucleotides, the CDR3 is TGTGCCAGCAGCTTGGGTTCAGGGCCGGTTGGGTTCTTC.

This clone was seen a handful of times. This chain links TRBV9 with TRBJ2-4; D is possibly TRBD2 (6 bases). V was shortened by 4 bases and J by 0 bases, with 11 bases between the two germline ends. The germline V gene encodes CDR1 SGDLS and CDR2 YYNGEE. There are 15 residues in the CDR3. The CDR3 reads CASSLAGLAKNIQYF. The CDR3 DNA follows: TGTGCCAGCAGCCTCGCGGGGCTAGCCAAAAACATTCAGTACTTC.

The chain employs TRBV5-1 and TRBJ2-7; 8 nucleotides match TRBD1. Germline-derived CDR1 and CDR2 are SGHRS and YFSETQ. With V trimmed by 6 bases and J by 3 bases, 5 bases remained unmatched. This CDR3 spans 13 amino acids. CDR3 bases: TGCGCCAGCAACTCCGGGACAGGCTACGAGCAGTACTTC. Protein: CASNSGTGYEQYF.

The chain joins TRBV18 to TRBJ2-1; possible D gene TRBD1, 6 bases. Germline CDR1 KGHSH, CDR2 LQKENI. V lost 5 bases to trimming and J lost 4 bases, with 15 bases between them. CDR3 size: 15 residues. For the CDR3, the DNA is TGTGCCAGCTCAGGGTCGGGACACCCTTACAATGAGCAGTTCTTC. Its translation: CASSGSGHPYNEQFF. The variable domain in full, completed from reference TRBV18 and TRBJ2-1, reads NAGVMQNPRHLVRRRGQEARLRCSPMKGHSHVYWYRQLPEEGLKFMVYLQKENIIDESGMPKERFSAEFPKEGPSILRIQQVVRGDSAAYFCASSGSGHPYNEQFFGPGTRLTVL.

V and J are TRBV11-2 and TRBJ2-7, with 8 bases aligning to TRBD1. The germline V gene has CDR1 SGHAT and CDR2 FQNNGV. CDR3 length: 15 amino acids. V lost 4 bases and J lost 3; bases outside the gene matches: 8. The CDR3 nucleotides are TGTGCCAGCAGCTGGTCGACAGGGGATTACTACGAGCAGTACTTC. It codes for CASSWSTGDYYEQYF. The full variable domain, rest sourced from reference TRBV11-2 and TRBJ2-7, is EAGVAQSPRYKIIEKRQSVAFWCNPISGHATLYWYQQILGQGPKLLIQFQNNGVVDDSQLPKDRFSAERLKGVDSTLKIQPAKLEDSAVYLCASSWSTGDYYEQYFGPGTRLTVT.

V usage is TRBV7-2 and J usage is TRBJ1-2; no clear D. This CDR3 contains 12 residues. The V end lost 5 bases, the J end lost 7 bases, and 11 bases lay between the germline ends. CDR1 SGHTA and CDR2 FQGNSA come from the germline V gene. The CDR3 here is CASSVGLPGYTF. The CDR3 nucleotides are TGTGCCAGCAGCGTTGGTCTACCTGGCTACACCTTC.

V is TRBV18 and J is TRBJ2-5; 7 nucleotides line up with TRBD1. V was pared by 0 bases and J by 4 bases, with 5 bases of the junction left unmatched. CDR3 length equals 15 residues. Per the germline V gene, CDR1 is KGHSH and CDR2 is LQKENI. DNA of the CDR3: TGTGCCAGCTCACCACCCACAGGGGCAGGAGAGACCCAGTACTTC. The encoded protein is CASSPPTGAGETQYF. Full variable domain (rest looked up from reference TRBV18 and TRBJ2-5): NAGVMQNPRHLVRRRGQEARLRCSPMKGHSHVYWYRQLPEEGLKFMVYLQKENIIDESGMPKERFSAEFPKEGPSILRIQQVVRGDSAAYFCASSPPTGAGETQYFGPGTRLLVL.

This rearrangement joins TRBV19 to TRBJ2-2; D possibly corresponds to TRBD2 (6 bases). Germline values: CDR1 LNHDA, CDR2 SQIVND (reference sequence). Trimming took 8 bases from V and 4 from J, leaving 8 bases between them. This CDR3 contains 12 residues. The CDR3 protein is CASERVTGELFF. The CDR3, as DNA: TGTGCCAGTGAGCGGGTCACCGGGGAGCTGTTTTTT.

In this sample, this clone turned up once. The chain couples TRBV7-9 to TRBJ2-7, with D possibly matching TRBD1 (5 bases). Germline V gene sequence: CDR1 SEHNR, CDR2 FQNEAQ (reference sequence). The CDR3 contains 16 residues. Trimming took off 1 base at V and 0 bases at J, with 13 bases between the two ends. The CDR3 protein is CASSLVGDSPSYEQYF. CDR3 nucleotide sequence: TGTGCCAGCAGCTTAGTTGGAGACAGTCCCTCCTACGAGCAGTACTTC. The full variable domain, with the rest looked up from reference TRBV7-9 and TRBJ2-7, is DTGVSQNPRHKITKRGQNVTFRCDPISEHNRLYWYRQTLGQGPEFLTYFQNEAQLEKSRLLSDRFSAERPKGSFSTLEIQRTEQGDSAMYLCASSLVGDSPSYEQYFGPGTRLTVT.